This T cell receptor beta chain stems from a study of cytomegalovirus exposure and HLA in healthy donors. Study-level results: Being productive about 87% or about 30% of the time was typical of most TCR beta V segments in an earlier analysis. Rarity held for most TCR sequences, but there were some public TCRs that occurred in many donors. Accounts indicate the classifier identified cytomegalovirus status with strong specificity and sensitivity.

Comment on this clone: The target antigen is unknown.

Primers included in the PCR were 60 Vbeta and 13 Jbeta primers. Using immunoSEQ multiplex PCR, the repertoire was profiled, and TCRdb retains in-frame clones only, with some absent. The table lists around 150,000 clones, approximately 85% of them singletons. From germline, CDR1 is SGHDT and CDR2 YYEEEE. This CDR3 has 13 residues. Sequencing used PBMCs. The genes are TRBV5-6 and TRBJ2-5; D remains ambiguous. The DNA end is more similar to TRBJ2-7, so the J call may be wrong. This receptor was taken from a man aged 18-30 years in good health and CMV-seropositive. The DNA of the CDR3 is TGTGCCAGCAGCTTGACGCCTCCCTACGAGCAGTACTTC. Its protein is CASSLTPPYEQYF.